This passage covers 29 T cell receptor beta chains from one sample sequenced in a study of blood T cell repertoires in COVID-19. Assay: immunoSEQ multiplex PCR; the TCRdb copy retains only in-frame clones and omits some. In the table there are tens of thousands of clones, more than 80% of which are singletons. Sample: peripheral blood. These receptors were collected from a woman at least 80 years old with acute or convalescent COVID-19.

This chain joins TRBV11-2 and TRBJ1-3, with 7 bases that match TRBD1. V shed 1 base and J 2 bases; nucleotides not matched to a gene: 2. The CDR3 runs 15 residues. CDR1 is SGHAT and CDR2 is FQNNGV in the germline V gene. CDR3: CASSLAGGTGNTIYF. CDR3 DNA sequence: TGTGCCAGCAGCTTAGCAGGGGGAACTGGAAACACCATATATTTT.

V and J are TRBV5-1 and TRBJ2-7; 11 nucleotides align to TRBD2. J gave up 3 bases and V 2 bases, and 7 bases lay outside the gene matches. The germline V gene has CDR1 SGHRS and CDR2 YFSETQ. The CDR3 contains 16 residues. CDR3 nucleotide sequence: TGCGCCAGCAGCTTAGGGCCCGGGACTAGCGGCTACGAGCAGTACTTC. It translates to CASSLGPGTSGYEQYF.

This clone was recorded once. The V call is TRBV3-1 (or the pseudogene TRBV3-2), the J call TRBJ2-5; 7 positions match TRBD1. The CDR3 runs 14 residues. Germline lookup yields CDR1 LGHDT and CDR2 YNNKEL (reference sequence). After removal of 4 bases from V and 5 bases from J, the junction contained 7 bases not matched to a gene. In DNA form, the CDR3 reads TGTGCCAGCAGCCTGAAGGGGGCTCGGGAGACCCAGTACTTC. Translated, it gives CASSLKGARETQYF.

The chain carries TRBV18 and TRBJ1-3, with 8 bases identical to TRBD1. Germline V gene lookup returns CDR1 KGHSH and CDR2 LQKENI. CDR3 length: 16 residues. Germline trimming cut 3 bases from V and 1 base from J; bases unmatched to any gene: 5. CDR3 residues: CASSPSGTGSGNTIYF. The CDR3 region has the DNA TGTGCCAGCTCACCCTCCGGGACAGGATCTGGAAACACCATATATTTT.

The V call is TRBV12-3 or TRBV12-4, the J call TRBJ2-2; unclear D gene. This CDR3 is built from 13 residues. Trimming shortened V by 3 bases and J by 4 bases, and 6 bases separated the two germline ends. This chain's CDR3 is CASSLRSTGELFF. The CDR3 DNA sequence: TGTGCCAGCAGTTTGAGGTCCACCGGGGAGCTGTTTTTT.

Only one count was recorded for this clone. Different DNA sequences within this sample yield the same CDR3. The CDR3 DNA reads as TGTGCCAGCAGTTTAGGAGGGCAGCCCCAGCATTTT. As protein: CASSLGGQPQHF. The V and J genes are TRBV12-3 or TRBV12-4 and TRBJ1-5; no firm D call. Trimming cost V 1 base and J 7 bases, with 5 bases left between them. The CDR3 length is 12 residues.

V usage is TRBV5-1 and J usage is TRBJ2-3; tentatively, D is TRBD1 (5 bases). The germline V and J ends were trimmed by 4 bases and 2 bases, with 14 bases remaining between them. The CDR3 is 15 residues long. Germline assignment: CDR1 SGHRS and CDR2 YFSETQ. The CDR3 region is CASSQGHPLTDTQYF. In DNA form, the CDR3 reads TGCGCCAGCAGCCAAGGACACCCCCTCACAGATACGCAGTATTTT. Full variable domain (outside the CDR3, taken from reference TRBV5-1 and TRBJ2-3): KAGVTQTPRYLIKTRGQQVTLSCSPISGHRSVSWYQQTPGQGLQFLFEYFSETQRNKGNFPGRFSGRQFSNSRSEMNVSTLELGDSALYLCASSQGHPLTDTQYFGPGTRLTVL.

This clone showed up just a few times. This sequence joins TRBV6-1 and TRBJ1-2; 8 bases fit TRBD1. This CDR3 has 16 amino acids. The V gene end was trimmed by 0 bases and the J gene end by 9 bases; junction bases not matched to a gene: 12. Per the germline V gene, CDR1 is MNHNS and CDR2 is SASEGT. CDR3 DNA: TGTGCCAGCAGTGAAGCGACGACAGGGGCGACTATTCGCTACACCTTC. Translation: CASSEATTGATIRYTF.

The chain employs TRBV15 and TRBJ2-2, with D unresolved. CDR3 length: 12 amino acids. V lost 7 bases, J lost 1 base, and 4 bases lay in between. The germline gives CDR1 LNHNV, CDR2 YYDKDF (reference sequence). The CDR3 DNA reads as TGTGCCACCACACAGAACACCGGGGAGCTGTTTTTT. As protein: CATTQNTGELFF.

V is TRBV9 and J is TRBJ2-2; the match to TRBD2 covers 8 bases. V lost 4 bases and J lost 5; bases outside the gene matches: 7. Germline CDR1 and CDR2: SGDLS and YYNGEE. CDR3 length: 15 residues. DNA of the CDR3: TGTGCCAGCAGCTTCTCGGGAGGGGAAACCGGGGAGCTGTTTTTT. Its translation is CASSFSGGETGELFF.

The genes are TRBV12-5 and TRBJ1-1, with 8 nucleotides matching TRBD1. CDR1 and CDR2 from the germline V gene are LGHNT and FRNRAP. The ends lost 5 bases at V and 5 bases at J; junction bases unmatched: 10. The CDR3 covers 15 residues. The CDR3 spells CASGIRQGRRTEAFF. In DNA form, the CDR3 reads TGTGCTAGTGGTATACGACAGGGGCGAAGGACTGAAGCTTTCTTT.

This sequence joins TRBV11-2 and TRBJ1-4; no clear D gene. V dropped 1 base and J dropped 4 bases, with 13 bases sitting between them. The CDR3 has 16 amino acids. The germline gives CDR1 SGHAT, CDR2 FQNNGV. The CDR3 sequence is CASSLGRREINEKLFF. The CDR3 DNA is TGTGCCAGCAGCTTAGGACGTAGGGAGATTAATGAAAAACTGTTTTTT.

The rearrangement links TRBV19 to TRBJ1-5; D call uncertain. Looked up from germline, CDR1 is LNHDA and CDR2 is SQIVND (reference sequence). Deletions cut 1 base from V and 7 bases from J, with 8 bases between. This CDR3 is built from 13 residues. The CDR3 sequence: CASSIVEGQPQHF. CDR3 bases: TGTGCCAGTAGTATAGTAGAGGGCCAGCCCCAGCATTTT.

This rearrangement joins TRBV2 to TRBJ1-1; D unclear. Germline lookup yields CDR1 SNHLY and CDR2 FYNNEI. Trimming stripped 5 bases from V and 1 base from J, with 11 bases between. CDR3 length: 14 residues. The CDR3: CASSPIRGNTEAFF. CDR3 in DNA: TGTGCCAGCAGTCCAATCCGGGGGAACACTGAAGCTTTCTTT.

The V and J genes are TRBV7-2 and TRBJ1-4; 7 bases line up with TRBD1. The CDR3 is made up of 14 amino acids. With 1 base clipped from V and 10 bases from J, the junction kept 6 bases outside the gene matches. CDR1 is SGHTA, CDR2 FQGNSA, per germline. The CDR3 reads CASSLDAQGGKLFF. CDR3 bases: TGTGCCAGCAGCTTAGATGCCCAGGGGGGAAAACTGTTTTTT. Supplemented by reference TRBV7-2 and TRBJ1-4, the full variable domain reads GAGVSQSPSNKVTEKGKDVELRCDPISGHTALYWYRQSLGQGLEFLIYFQGNSAPDKSGLPSDRFSAERTGGSVSTLTIQRTQQEDSAVYLCASSLDAQGGKLFFGSGTQLSVL.

This chain joins TRBV5-1 and TRBJ2-3; TRBD1 agrees at 9 bases. CDR1 is SGHRS and CDR2 is YFSETQ in the germline V gene. J gave up 5 bases and V 3 bases, and 4 bases lay outside the gene matches. CDR3 length equals 14 residues. DNA for the CDR3: TGCGCCAGCAGCTCCGGACAGGGGTTAGATACGCAGTATTTT. Translation gives CASSSGQGLDTQYF.

CDR3 amino acids: CASSWDRDQPQHF. For the CDR3, the DNA is TGCGCCAGCAGCTGGGACAGGGACCAGCCCCAGCATTTT. The rearrangement uses TRBV5-1 and TRBJ1-5; 9 bases fit TRBD1. V lost 3 bases to trimming and J lost 7 bases; unmatched junction nucleotides: 2. Germline V gene sequence: CDR1 SGHRS, CDR2 YFSETQ. The CDR3 contains 13 residues.

V gene TRBV3-1 (or the pseudogene TRBV3-2) combines with J gene TRBJ2-2, with 10 bases that match TRBD2. The CDR3 is 17 amino acids. Germline V lookup: CDR1 LGHDT, CDR2 YNNKEL (reference sequence). J gave up 2 bases and V 6 bases, and 9 bases lay outside the gene matches. The CDR3 reads CASSQLLAGPNTGELFF. As DNA, the CDR3 is TGTGCCAGCAGTCAACTACTAGCGGGACCTAACACCGGGGAGCTGTTTTTT.

The count of this clone is one. V and J are TRBV2 and TRBJ2-2; 10 bases fit TRBD1. Germline lookup yields CDR1 SNHLY and CDR2 FYNNEI. This CDR3 contains 16 residues. Unmatched junction bases numbered 7, after V lost 5 bases and J lost 4 bases. CDR3 amino acids: CASSRGQGFGTGELFF. DNA for the CDR3: TGTGCCAGCAGTAGGGGACAGGGGTTTGGCACCGGGGAGCTGTTTTTT.

J is TRBJ2-1 and V is TRBV5-1, with TRBD1 matching 8 bases. Losses at the gene ends were 4 bases for V and 8 bases for J; bases not matched to a gene: 8. Looked up from germline, CDR1 is SGHRS and CDR2 is YFSETQ. The length of the CDR3 is 14 residues. CDR3: CASSKGQALDEQFF. DNA of the CDR3: TGCGCCAGCAGCAAGGGACAGGCCCTCGATGAGCAGTTCTTC. Combining the CDR3 with reference TRBV5-1 and TRBJ2-1 gives the whole variable domain KAGVTQTPRYLIKTRGQQVTLSCSPISGHRSVSWYQQTPGQGLQFLFEYFSETQRNKGNFPGRFSGRQFSNSRSEMNVSTLELGDSALYLCASSKGQALDEQFFGPGTRLTVL.

The gene calls are TRBV5-1 and TRBJ2-1, with a possible D match to TRBD2 (6 bases). Trimming cost V 0 bases and J 4 bases, with 11 bases left between them. The CDR3 totals 15 residues. Germline V gives CDR1 SGHRS, CDR2 YFSETQ. The CDR3 bases are TGCGCCAGCAGCTTGGAAGGGACTGGGTACAATGAGCAGTTCTTC. Encoded protein: CASSLEGTGYNEQFF.

This clone was seen a single time. This sequence joins TRBV7-9 and TRBJ2-7; TRBD1 matches 7 bases. CDR3 size: 17 residues. Germline CDR1 is SEHNR and CDR2 is FQNEAQ (reference sequence). Losses at the gene ends were 5 bases for V and 2 bases for J; bases not matched to a gene: 15. The CDR3 sequence is CASSPRTGRISTYEQYF. The CDR3 DNA reads as TGTGCCAGCAGCCCACGGACAGGCAGGATTTCGACCTACGAGCAGTACTTC.

The V gene is TRBV7-8, the J gene TRBJ2-1; a possible D gene is TRBD2 (5 bases). The germline gives CDR1 SGHVS, CDR2 FQNEAQ. Trimming shortened V by 5 bases and J by 6 bases, and 17 bases separated the two germline ends. There are 15 residues in the CDR3. CDR3 sequence (DNA): TGTGCCAGCAGCCTCCAGGAGCTGGGGAGCAATGAGCAGTTCTTC. It is translated as CASSLQELGSNEQFF.

This clone is a singleton in its sample. V gene TRBV28 combines with J gene TRBJ2-7, with 11 positions matching TRBD2. The CDR3 runs to 15 residues. The V and J ends lost 5 bases and 2 bases, in that order; junction bases with no gene match: 5. Germline CDR1 and CDR2: MDHEN and SYDVKM. CDR3 coding DNA: TGTGCCAGCAGTCCGGGGACTAGCGGACCCTACGAGCAGTACTTC. As protein: CASSPGTSGPYEQYF.

The chain uses TRBV6-4 and TRBJ2-1; D might be TRBD2 (6 bases). CDR3 length equals 20 residues. Germline CDR1 is MRHNA and CDR2 is SNTAGT. Trimming removed 10 bases from V and 3 bases from J, with 34 bases in between. CDR3 DNA sequence: TGTGCCACCGGGACTTCCCCAGGCCTGGAAGTCTTGGGGGTCTACAATGAGCAGTTCTTC. Encoded protein: CATGTSPGLEVLGVYNEQFF.

The CDR3 sequence: CASNFQGTDTQYF. CDR3 DNA: TGTGCCAGCAACTTTCAGGGGACAGATACGCAGTATTTT. The V and J genes are TRBV2 and TRBJ2-3, with D maybe TRBD1 (6 bases). The CDR3 is made up of 13 amino acids. The germline gives CDR1 SNHLY, CDR2 FYNNEI. V was cut by 7 bases and J by 3 bases, with 11 bases left in between.

CDR3 loop: CASSQVAGSNQPQHF. The CDR3 DNA follows: TGCGCCAGCAGCCAAGTGGCCGGGAGCAATCAGCCCCAGCATTTT. The gene calls are TRBV4-3 and TRBJ1-5; D unresolved. This CDR3 has 15 amino acids. Germline V CDR1 and CDR2: LGHNA, YSLEER. The V end was cut by 1 base, the J end by 1 base, with 8 bases between.

This rearrangement joins TRBV3-1 (or the pseudogene TRBV3-2) to TRBJ2-6, with a possible D match to TRBD1 (6 bases). Germline V gene sequence: CDR1 LGHDT, CDR2 YNNKEL (reference sequence). The CDR3 has 17 residues. Trimming took off 4 bases at V and 4 bases at J, with 17 bases between the two ends. DNA for the CDR3: TGTGCCAGCAGCCCCCGACGAGGGGGTCCCGGGGCCAACGTCCTGACTTTC. It yields the protein CASSPRRGGPGANVLTF.

The chain uses TRBV4-3 and TRBJ1-4, with 8 bases identical to TRBD1. CDR1 and CDR2 from the germline V gene are LGHNA and YSLEER. The CDR3 is made up of 17 amino acids. J was trimmed by 7 bases and V by 1 base; bases with no gene match: 11. The CDR3 bases are TGCGCCAGCAGCCAAGGCGAGACGGCAGGGGGCGGTGAAAAACTGTTTTTT. This codes for CASSQGETAGGGEKLFF.